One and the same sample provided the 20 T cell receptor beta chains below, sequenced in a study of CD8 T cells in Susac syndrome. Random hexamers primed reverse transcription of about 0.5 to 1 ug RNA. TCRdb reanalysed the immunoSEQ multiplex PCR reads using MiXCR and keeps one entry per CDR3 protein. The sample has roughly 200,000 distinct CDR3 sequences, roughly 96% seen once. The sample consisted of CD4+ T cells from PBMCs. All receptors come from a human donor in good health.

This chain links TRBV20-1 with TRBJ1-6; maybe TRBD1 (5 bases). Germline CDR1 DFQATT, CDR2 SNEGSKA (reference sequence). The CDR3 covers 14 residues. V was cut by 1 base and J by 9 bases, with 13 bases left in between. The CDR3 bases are TGCAGTGCTAGAGTCAGGCAGGGAAGTTCACCCCTCCACTTT. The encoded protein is CSARVRQGSSPLHF.

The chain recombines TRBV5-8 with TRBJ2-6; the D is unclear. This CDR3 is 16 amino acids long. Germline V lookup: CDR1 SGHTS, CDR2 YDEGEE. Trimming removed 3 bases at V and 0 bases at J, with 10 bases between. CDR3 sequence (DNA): TGTGCCAGCAGCTATAGACTCCGCTCTGGGGCCAACGTCCTGACTTTC. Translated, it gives CASSYRLRSGANVLTF.

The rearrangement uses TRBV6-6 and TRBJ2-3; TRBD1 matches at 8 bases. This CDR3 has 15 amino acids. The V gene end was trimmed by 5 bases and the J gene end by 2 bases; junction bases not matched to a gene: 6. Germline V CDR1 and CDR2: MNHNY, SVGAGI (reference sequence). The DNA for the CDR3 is TGTGCCAGCAGTCGACAGGGGCCCCTCACAGATACGCAGTATTTT. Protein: CASSRQGPLTDTQYF.

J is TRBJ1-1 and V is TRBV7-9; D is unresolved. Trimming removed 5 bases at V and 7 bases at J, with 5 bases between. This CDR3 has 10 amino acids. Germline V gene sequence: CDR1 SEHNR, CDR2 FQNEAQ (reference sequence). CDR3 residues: CASSNIEAFF. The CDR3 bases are TGTGCCAGCAGCAATATTGAAGCTTTCTTT.

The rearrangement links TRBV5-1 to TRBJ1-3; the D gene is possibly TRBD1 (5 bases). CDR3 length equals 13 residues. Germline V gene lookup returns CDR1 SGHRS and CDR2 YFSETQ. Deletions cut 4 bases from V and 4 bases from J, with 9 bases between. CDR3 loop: CASSPTVGNTIYF. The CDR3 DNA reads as TGCGCCAGCAGCCCGACAGTCGGAAACACCATATATTTT. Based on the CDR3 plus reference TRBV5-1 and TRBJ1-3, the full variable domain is KAGVTQTPRYLIKTRGQQVTLSCSPISGHRSVSWYQQTPGQGLQFLFEYFSETQRNKGNFPGRFSGRQFSNSRSEMNVSTLELGDSALYLCASSPTVGNTIYFGEGSWLTVV.

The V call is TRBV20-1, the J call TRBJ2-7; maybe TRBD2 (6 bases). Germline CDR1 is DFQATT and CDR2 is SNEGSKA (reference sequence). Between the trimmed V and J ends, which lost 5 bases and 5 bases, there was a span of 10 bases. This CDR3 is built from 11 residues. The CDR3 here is CSAGGLDEQYF. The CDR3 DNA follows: TGCAGTGCTGGGGGGTTGGACGAGCAGTACTTC.

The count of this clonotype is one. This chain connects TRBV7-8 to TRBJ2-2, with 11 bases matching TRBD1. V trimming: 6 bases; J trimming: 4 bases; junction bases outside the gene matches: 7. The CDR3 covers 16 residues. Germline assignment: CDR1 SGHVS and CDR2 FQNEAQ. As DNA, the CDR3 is TGTGCCAGCAGACCGGACAGGGGGCTTGGCACCGGGGAGCTGTTTTTT. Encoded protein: CASRPDRGLGTGELFF.

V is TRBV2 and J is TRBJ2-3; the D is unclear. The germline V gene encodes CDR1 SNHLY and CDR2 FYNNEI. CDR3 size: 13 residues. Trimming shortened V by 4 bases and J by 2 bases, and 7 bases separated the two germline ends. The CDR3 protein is CASSGGVTDTQYF. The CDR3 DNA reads TGTGCCAGCAGTGGAGGCGTCACAGATACGCAGTATTTT.

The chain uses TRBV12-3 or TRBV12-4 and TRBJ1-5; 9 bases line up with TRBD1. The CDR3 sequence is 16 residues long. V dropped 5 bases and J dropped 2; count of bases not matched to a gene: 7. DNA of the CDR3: TGTGCCAGCAGTCCCGGGACAGGGTTTGGCAATCAGCCCCAGCATTTT. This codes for CASSPGTGFGNQPQHF.

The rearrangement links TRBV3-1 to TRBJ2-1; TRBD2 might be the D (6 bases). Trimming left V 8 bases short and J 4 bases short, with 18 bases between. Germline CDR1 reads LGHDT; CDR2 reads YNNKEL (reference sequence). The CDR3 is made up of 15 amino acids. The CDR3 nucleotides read TGTGCCAGCCACCCAACTAGCTCCGCATACAATGAGCAGTTCTTC. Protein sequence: CASHPTSSAYNEQFF.

The CDR3 loop reads CATSYPSGYQETQYF. CDR3 nucleotides: TGTGCCACCAGCTACCCTAGTGGGTACCAAGAGACCCAGTACTTC. The rearrangement uses TRBV15 and TRBJ2-5, with D unresolved. Looked up from germline, CDR1 is LNHNV and CDR2 is YYDKDF (reference sequence). Trimming cost V 5 bases and J 0 bases, with 13 bases left between them. The CDR3 has 15 amino acids.

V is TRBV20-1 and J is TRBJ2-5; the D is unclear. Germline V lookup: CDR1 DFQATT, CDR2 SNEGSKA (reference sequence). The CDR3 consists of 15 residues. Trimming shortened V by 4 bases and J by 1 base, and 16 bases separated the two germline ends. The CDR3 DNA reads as TGCAGTGCTATAAATTTTGTGAGGCCCCAAGAGACCCAGTACTTC. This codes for CSAINFVRPQETQYF.

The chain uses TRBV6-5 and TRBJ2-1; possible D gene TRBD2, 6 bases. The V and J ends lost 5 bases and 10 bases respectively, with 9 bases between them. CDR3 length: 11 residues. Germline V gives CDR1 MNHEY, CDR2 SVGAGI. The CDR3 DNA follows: TGTGCCAGCAGTGACCGGGGGGAGCAGTTCTTC. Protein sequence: CASSDRGEQFF.

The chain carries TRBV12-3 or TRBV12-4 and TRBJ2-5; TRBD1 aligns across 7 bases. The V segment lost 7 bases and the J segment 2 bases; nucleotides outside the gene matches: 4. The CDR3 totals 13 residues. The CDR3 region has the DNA TGTGCCAGCAACCCGGGACAGCAAGAGACCCAGTACTTC. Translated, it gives CASNPGQQETQYF.

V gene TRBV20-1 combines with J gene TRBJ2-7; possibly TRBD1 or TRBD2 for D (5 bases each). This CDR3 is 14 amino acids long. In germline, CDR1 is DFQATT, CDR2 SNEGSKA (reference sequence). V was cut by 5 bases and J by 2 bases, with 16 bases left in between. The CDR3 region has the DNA TGCAGTGCTCCTGTCCCGGGGCAGACCTACGAGCAGTACGTC. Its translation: CSAPVPGQTYEQYV.

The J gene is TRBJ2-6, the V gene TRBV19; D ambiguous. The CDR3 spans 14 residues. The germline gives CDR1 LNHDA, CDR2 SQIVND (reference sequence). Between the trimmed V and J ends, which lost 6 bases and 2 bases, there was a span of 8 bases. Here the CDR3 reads CASSADAGANVLTF. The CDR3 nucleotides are TGTGCCAGTAGCGCTGATGCTGGGGCCAACGTCCTGACTTTC. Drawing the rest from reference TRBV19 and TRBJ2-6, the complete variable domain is DGGITQSPKYLFRKEGQNVTLSCEQNLNHDAMYWYRQDPGQGLRLIYYSQIVNDFQKGDIAEGYSVSREKKESFPLTVTSAQKNPTAFYLCASSADAGANVLTFGAGSRLTVL.

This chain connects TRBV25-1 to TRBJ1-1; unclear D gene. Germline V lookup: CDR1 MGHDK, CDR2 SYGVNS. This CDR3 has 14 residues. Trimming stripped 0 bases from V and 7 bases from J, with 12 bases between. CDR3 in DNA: TGTGCCAGCAGTGAATACAGAGTCAGTGATGAAGCTTTCTTT. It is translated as CASSEYRVSDEAFF.

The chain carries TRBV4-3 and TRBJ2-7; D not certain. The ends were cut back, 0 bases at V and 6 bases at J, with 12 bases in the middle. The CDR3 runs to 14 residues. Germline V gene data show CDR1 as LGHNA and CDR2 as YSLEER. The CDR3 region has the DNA TGCGCCAGCAGCCAAGACAGGATCCTAGGCGAGCAGTACTTC. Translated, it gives CASSQDRILGEQYF.

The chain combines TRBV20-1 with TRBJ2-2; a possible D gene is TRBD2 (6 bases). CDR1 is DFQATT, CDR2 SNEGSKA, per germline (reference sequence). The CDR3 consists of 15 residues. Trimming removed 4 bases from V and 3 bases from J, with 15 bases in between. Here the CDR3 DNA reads TGCAGTGCTACCCGAATAGCGGAGGACACCGGGGAGCTGTTTTTT. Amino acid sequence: CSATRIAEDTGELFF.

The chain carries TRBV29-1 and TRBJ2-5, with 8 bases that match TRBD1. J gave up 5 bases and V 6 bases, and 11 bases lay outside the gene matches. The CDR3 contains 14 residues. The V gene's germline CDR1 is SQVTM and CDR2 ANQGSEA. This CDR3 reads CSVAPTGVGETQYF. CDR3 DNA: TGCAGCGTGGCGCCGACAGGGGTTGGGGAGACCCAGTACTTC.